These T cell receptor beta chains were read from a single sample in a study of blood T cells in healthy people across ages. TCRdb analysed the 5' RACE reads with MiXCR anew, one entry per CDR3 protein. This table holds 1.2 million to 1.5 million distinct CDR3 sequences, about 40% found once. Sample: blood. The receptors here all came from a woman aged 18-29 years in good health. Each CDR3 is given with its conserved first and last residue. A D gene is named only where the DNA matches it firmly. Where a row states a size, it is once, few, many or the class of an expanded clone; other rows omit it.

d_gene	v_gene	abundance	j_gene	CDR3aa	CDR3nt
NA	TRBV25-1	few	TRBJ2-3	CASSEYALTDTQYF	TGTGCCAGCAGTGAATATGCCCTCACAGATACGCAGTATTTT
NA	TRBV4-1	NA	TRBJ2-5	CASSQGLGPNYNEQYF	TGCGCCAGCAGCCAAGGTTTGGGACCCAACTACAATGAGCAGTACTTC
TRBD2	TRBV10-1	NA	TRBJ2-3	CASSGTSLRSQYF	TGCGCCAGCAGTGGGACTAGCCTACGGTCGCAGTATTTT
TRBD2	TRBV10-3	few	TRBJ2-1	CAIRSVTSGEKSSYNEQFF	TGTGCCATCAGATCCGTGACTAGCGGGGAGAAAAGTTCCTACAATGAGCAGTTCTTC
TRBD1	TRBV29-1	NA	TRBJ2-5	CSVEKGTGGNEQYF	TGCAGCGTTGAGAAAGGGACAGGGGGCAATGAGCAGTACTTC
TRBD1	TRBV5-1	NA	TRBJ2-5	CASSLAGQGMETQYF	TGCGCCAGCAGCTTGGCAGGACAGGGGATGGAGACCCAGTACTTC
TRBD1	TRBV7-3	few	TRBJ1-6	CASSEGTDSPLHF	TGTGCCAGCAGCGAAGGGACAGACTCACCCCTCCACTTT
NA	TRBV7-2	NA	TRBJ1-2	CASRNPANYGYTF	TGTGCCAGCAGGAACCCAGCTAACTATGGCTACACCTTC
NA	TRBV7-3	NA	TRBJ2-2	CASSLSGTAFNGELFF	TGTGCCAGCAGCTTGTCCGGGACCGCTTTTAACGGGGAGCTGTTTTTT
NA	TRBV3-1	NA	TRBJ1-2	CASSQTRGGYGYTF	TGTGCCAGCAGCCAAACTCGGGGAGGATATGGCTACACCTTC
TRBD2	TRBV9	few	TRBJ2-1	CASSVAGTSGPYNEQFF	TGTGCCAGCAGCGTAGCCGGGACTAGCGGACCCTACAATGAGCAGTTCTTC
NA	TRBV7-2	few	TRBJ1-2	CASSLGGRQLGYTF	TGTGCCAGCAGCTTAGGGGGACGGCAACTCGGCTACACCTTC